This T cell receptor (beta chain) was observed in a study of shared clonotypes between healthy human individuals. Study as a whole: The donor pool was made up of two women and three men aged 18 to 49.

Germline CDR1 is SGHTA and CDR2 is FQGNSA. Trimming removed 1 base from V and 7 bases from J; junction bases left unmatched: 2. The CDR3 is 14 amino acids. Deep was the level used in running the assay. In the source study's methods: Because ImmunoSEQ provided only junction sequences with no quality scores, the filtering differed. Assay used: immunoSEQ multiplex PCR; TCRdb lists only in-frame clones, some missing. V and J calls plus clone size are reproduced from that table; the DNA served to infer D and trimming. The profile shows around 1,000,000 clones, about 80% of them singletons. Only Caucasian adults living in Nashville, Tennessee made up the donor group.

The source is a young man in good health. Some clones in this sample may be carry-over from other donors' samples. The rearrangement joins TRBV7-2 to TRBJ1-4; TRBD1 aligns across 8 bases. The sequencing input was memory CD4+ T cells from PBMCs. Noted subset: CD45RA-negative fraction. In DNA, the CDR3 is TGTGCCAGCAGCTTAGGGACAGGGTTTGAAAAACTGTTTTTT. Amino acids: CASSLGTGFEKLFF.